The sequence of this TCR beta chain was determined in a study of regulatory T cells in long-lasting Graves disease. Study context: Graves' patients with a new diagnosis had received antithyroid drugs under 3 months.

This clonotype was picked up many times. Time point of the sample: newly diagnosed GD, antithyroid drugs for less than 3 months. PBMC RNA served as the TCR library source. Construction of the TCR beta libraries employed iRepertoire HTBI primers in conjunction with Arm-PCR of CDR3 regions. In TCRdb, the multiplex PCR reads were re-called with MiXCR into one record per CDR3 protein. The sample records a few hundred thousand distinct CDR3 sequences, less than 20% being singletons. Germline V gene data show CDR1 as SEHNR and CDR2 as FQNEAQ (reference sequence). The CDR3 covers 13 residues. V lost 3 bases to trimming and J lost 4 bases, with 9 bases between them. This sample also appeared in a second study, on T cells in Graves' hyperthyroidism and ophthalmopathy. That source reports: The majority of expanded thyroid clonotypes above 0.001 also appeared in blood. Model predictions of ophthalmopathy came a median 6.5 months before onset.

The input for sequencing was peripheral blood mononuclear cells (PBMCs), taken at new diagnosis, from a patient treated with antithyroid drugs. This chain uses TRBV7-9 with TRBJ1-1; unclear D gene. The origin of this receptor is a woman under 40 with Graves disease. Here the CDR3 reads CASSLTYGTEAFF. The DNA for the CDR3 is TGTGCCAGCAGCTTGACATATGGCACTGAAGCTTTCTTT.